Each of the 7 T cell receptor beta chains below was sequenced from the same sample in a study of blood T cell repertoires in COVID-19. TCRdb keeps only in-frame clones here, not all; method: immunoSEQ multiplex PCR. The profile shows approximately 130,000 clones, under 90% of them singletons. The sequenced material came from peripheral blood. The receptors stem from a man in his 60s with acute or convalescent COVID-19.

The chain employs TRBV28 and TRBJ1-1, with D possibly being TRBD1 (5 bases). V was shortened by 4 bases and J by 5 bases, with 17 bases between the two germline ends. The CDR3 loop spans 15 amino acids. Germline-derived CDR1 and CDR2 are MDHEN and SYDVKM. DNA of the CDR3: TGTGCCAGCAGTTCGTCACAGGCTCCTGGGACTGAAGCTTTCTTT. It specifies CASSSSQAPGTEAFF.

The CDR3 DNA sequence: TGTGCCAGCAGCCTCGCATTAGCTGGGTCCTACAATGAGCAGTTCTTC. It specifies CASSLALAGSYNEQFF. The chain links TRBV16 to TRBJ2-1; the D is unclear. The CDR3 consists of 16 residues. Trimming cost V 4 bases and J 1 base, with 14 bases left between them. Germline V gene sequence: CDR1 KGHSY, CDR2 FQNENV.

The rearrangement links TRBV28 to TRBJ2-5, with TRBD2 identical over 9 bases. This CDR3 region has 13 residues. From germline, CDR1 is MDHEN and CDR2 SYDVKM. Germline trimming cut 7 bases from V and 3 bases from J; bases unmatched to any gene: 3. The CDR3 region has the DNA TGTGCCAGCAACCGACTAGCGGAAGAGACCCAGTACTTC. Amino acid sequence: CASNRLAEETQYF.

This clone was seen more than once but under ten times. The chain recombines TRBV11-3 with TRBJ2-1; TRBD1 matches 8 bases. Losses at the gene ends were 5 bases for V and 8 bases for J; bases not matched to a gene: 11. CDR1 and CDR2 (germline): SGHNT, YENEEA. This CDR3 spans 15 amino acids. The CDR3 bases are TGTGCCAGCAGCACCGGGACAGGTGTTTTTGATGAGCAGTTCTTC. Protein sequence: CASSTGTGVFDEQFF.

The J gene is TRBJ1-2, the V gene TRBV6-1; D remains ambiguous. V was trimmed by 2 bases and J by 4 bases, leaving 14 bases between them. CDR1 and CDR2 from the germline V gene are MNHNS and SASEGT. This CDR3 region has 15 residues. This CDR3 reads CASSEFDQVGYGYTF. In DNA form, the CDR3 reads TGTGCCAGCAGTGAATTTGATCAAGTCGGCTATGGCTACACCTTC.

The genes are TRBV29-1 and TRBJ2-5; perhaps TRBD2 as D (5 bases). The CDR3 length is 13 residues. Trimming cost V 4 bases and J 1 base, with 10 bases left between them. In germline, CDR1 is SQVTM, CDR2 ANQGSEA. CDR3 region: CSVGNSVQETQYF. The CDR3 nucleotides are TGCAGCGTTGGTAATAGCGTCCAAGAGACCCAGTACTTC.

The count of this clone is one. The CDR3 here is CASIRTGGYNEQFF. CDR3 bases: TGTGCCAGCATTAGGACAGGAGGCTACAATGAGCAGTTCTTC. The rearrangement links TRBV6-5 to TRBJ2-1; 7 bases fit TRBD1. V shed 7 bases, J shed 3 bases, and the junction held 6 bases outside the gene matches. Germline-derived CDR1 and CDR2 are MNHEY and SVGAGI. The CDR3 is made up of 14 amino acids.